Reported below is one T cell receptor beta chain. Its antigen is currently not known. The method was 5' RACE. For each TCR library, 3,500 to 4,000 ng of total RNA was used. For each sample, cDNA synthesis was carried out in eight separate reactions using SMARTScribe reverse transcriptase. During cDNA synthesis, unique molecular identifiers containing a 6-nucleotide sample barcode were introduced by template switching. Amplification of TCRalpha and TCRbeta cDNA involved two nested PCRs of roughly 17 and 9 cycles, and each PCR was followed by bead purification. Before amplification, cDNA was treated with uracil DNA-glycosylase and purified using the QIAquick PCR purification kit. The second PCR added Illumina TruSeq-compatible adapters along with sample-specific barcodes. TapeStation and Qubit were used to check library quality and concentration, and roughly 4.6 ng of each library was pooled. Pooled libraries were sequenced on an Illumina HiSeq2500 single-index Rapid Run with 2 x 100 bp reads and custom sequencing primers. From the authors' description of their analysis: MiGEC version 1.2.6 was used for UMI-based consensus assembly, which corrected PCR and sequencing errors. V(D)J alignment, clonotype assembly and CDR3 extraction were performed with MiXCR version 2.1.1. To normalise gene usage, clonotype sharing and MAIT/NKT TCR abundance, the top 1000, 10 000 and 20 000 clonotypes in each sample were analysed. Diversity was computed as the inverse Simpson index with the vegan R package after downsampling to 27 000 UMIs. Statistical testing used paired Mann-Whitney U tests on the discordant twin pairs and applied Benjamini-Hochberg correction for multiple testing. Reads reprocessed by TCRdb are summarized as one entry per CDR3 protein sequence, and DNA is absent. TCRdb, not the original authors, processed these V and J calls. The table held for this sample gives about 200,000 distinct CDR3 sequences. 6% to 9% of the sample lies in the top ten.

The data originate from a study of monozygotic twins with inflammatory bowel disease (dated by TCRdb to between 2017 and 2020). With respect to the entire study: The full study comprised 28 monozygotic twin pairs: nine German pairs (four IBD-concordant, five IBD-discordant) and 19 IBD-discordant Danish pairs. Within discordant pairs, disease-associated traits were sought mainly by comparing IBD patients with their genetically identical healthy co-twins. Each individual had, on average, about 151 000 unique TCRalpha sequences and 181 000 unique TCRbeta sequences available for analysis.

The paper as a whole reports these results and caveats: No single strong signal or clonotype linked to IBD turned up in the results, so the idea that one exists was not supported. Background noise and inter-individual variability may have been introduced into the repertoires by the differing immunosuppressive treatments among patients. TCRbeta repertoire diversity, by inverse Simpson index, was decreased in IBD patients compared with their healthy co-twins. Different T cell subtypes could not be distinguished in the analysis. Fewer clonotypes were shared with other individuals by IBD patients than by healthy twins, most markedly in patients showing signs of disease activity. No difference in repertoire similarity was observed between concordant and discordant twins, possibly owing to limited statistical power.

An approximately 2.5 ml peripheral blood sample was drawn into PAXgene tubes per donor and stored at -80°C. Without T cell sorting, total RNA was isolated from whole blood using the PAXgene blood miRNA kit on an automated QIAcube. Deep TCRalpha and TCRbeta repertoire profiling with unique molecular barcoding was performed on peripheral blood of monozygotic twin pairs concordant or discordant for inflammatory bowel disease. Smoking habits were recorded for all twin pairs, and each individual was classified as a current, former or never smoker. The sample comprised blood. The clonotype originates from a human donor with ulcerative colitis or Crohn's disease, or a healthy co-twin of an affected twin (not recorded which).

The CDR3 region: CASSLTSGGRQFF. The chain couples TRBV6-5 to TRBJ2-1; TCRdb outputs TRBD2, but without DNA this stays unchecked. As encoded in the germline V gene, CDR1 is MNHEY while CDR2 is SVGAGI. The CDR3 covers 13 residues, taking in both the cysteine and the phenylalanine. No coding sequence is recorded.